This T cell receptor beta chain was sequenced in a study of CD8 T cells in ankylosing spondylitis. TCRdb itself ran the 5' RACE reads through MiXCR, one entry per CDR3 protein. The sample lists a few hundred thousand distinct CDR3 sequences; 17% were seen once. This clonotype occurred many times. The target antigen is unknown. Study conclusions and caveats: The study identified a TCR beta motif of roughly eight highly homologous variants that appeared characteristic of ankylosing spondylitis blood.

The CDR3 is 15 residues long. The germline V gene encodes CDR1 SGHVS and CDR2 FQNEAQ. The V end lost 1 base, the J end lost 0 bases, and 10 bases lay between the germline ends. Sequenced material: blood, either unsorted or a sorted T cell fraction (not recorded which). The sequence derives from a male donor with ankylosing spondylitis. This chain joins TRBV7-8 and TRBJ2-7; D call uncertain. CDR3 coding DNA: TGTGCCAGCAGCTTAGTGGCGGACCTCTCCTACGAGCAGTACTTC. It translates to CASSLVADLSYEQYF.